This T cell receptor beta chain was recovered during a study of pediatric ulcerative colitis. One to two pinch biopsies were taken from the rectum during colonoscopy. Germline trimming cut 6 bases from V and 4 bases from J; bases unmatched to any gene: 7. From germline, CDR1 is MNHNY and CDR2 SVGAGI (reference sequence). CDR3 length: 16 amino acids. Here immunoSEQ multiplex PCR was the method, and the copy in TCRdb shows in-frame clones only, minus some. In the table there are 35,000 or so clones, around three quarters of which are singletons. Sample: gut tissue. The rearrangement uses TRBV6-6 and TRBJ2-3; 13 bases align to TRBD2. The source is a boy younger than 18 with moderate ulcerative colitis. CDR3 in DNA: TGTGCCAGCAGACCCTGGACTAGCGGGAGTTCAGATACGCAGTATTTT. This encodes CASRPWTSGSSDTQYF.